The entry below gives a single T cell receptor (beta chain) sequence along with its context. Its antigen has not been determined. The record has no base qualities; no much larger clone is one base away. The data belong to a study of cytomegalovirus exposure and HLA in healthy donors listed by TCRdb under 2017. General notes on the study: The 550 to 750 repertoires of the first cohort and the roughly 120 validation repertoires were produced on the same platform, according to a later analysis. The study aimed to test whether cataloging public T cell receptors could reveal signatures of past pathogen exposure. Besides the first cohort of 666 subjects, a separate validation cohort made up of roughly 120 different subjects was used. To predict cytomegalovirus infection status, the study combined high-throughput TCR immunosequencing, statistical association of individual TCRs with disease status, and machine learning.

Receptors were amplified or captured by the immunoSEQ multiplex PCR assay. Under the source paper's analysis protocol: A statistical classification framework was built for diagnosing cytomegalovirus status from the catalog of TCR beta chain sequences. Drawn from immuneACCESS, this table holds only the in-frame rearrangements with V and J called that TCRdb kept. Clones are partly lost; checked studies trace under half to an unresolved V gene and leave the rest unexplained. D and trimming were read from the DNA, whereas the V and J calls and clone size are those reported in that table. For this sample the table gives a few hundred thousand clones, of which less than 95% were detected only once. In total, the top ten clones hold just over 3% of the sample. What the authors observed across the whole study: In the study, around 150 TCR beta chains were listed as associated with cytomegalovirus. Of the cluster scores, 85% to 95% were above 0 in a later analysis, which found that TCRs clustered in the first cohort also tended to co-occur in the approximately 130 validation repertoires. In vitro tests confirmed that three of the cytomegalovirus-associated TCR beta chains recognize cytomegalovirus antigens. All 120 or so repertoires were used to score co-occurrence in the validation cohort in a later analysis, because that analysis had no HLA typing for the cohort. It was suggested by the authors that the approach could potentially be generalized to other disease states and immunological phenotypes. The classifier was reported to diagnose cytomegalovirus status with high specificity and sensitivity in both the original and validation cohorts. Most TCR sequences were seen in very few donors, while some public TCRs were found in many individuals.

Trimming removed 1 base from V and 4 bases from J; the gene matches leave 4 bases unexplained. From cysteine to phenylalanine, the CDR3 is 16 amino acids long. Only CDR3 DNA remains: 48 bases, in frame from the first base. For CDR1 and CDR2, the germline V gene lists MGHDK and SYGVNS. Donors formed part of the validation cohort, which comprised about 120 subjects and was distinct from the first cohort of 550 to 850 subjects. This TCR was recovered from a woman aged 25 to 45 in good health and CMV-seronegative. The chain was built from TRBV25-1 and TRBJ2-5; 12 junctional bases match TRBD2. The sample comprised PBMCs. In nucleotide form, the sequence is TGTGCCAGCAGTGAATCCCGGACTAGCGGGATAGAGACCCAGTACTTC. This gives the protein CASSESRTSGIETQYF.